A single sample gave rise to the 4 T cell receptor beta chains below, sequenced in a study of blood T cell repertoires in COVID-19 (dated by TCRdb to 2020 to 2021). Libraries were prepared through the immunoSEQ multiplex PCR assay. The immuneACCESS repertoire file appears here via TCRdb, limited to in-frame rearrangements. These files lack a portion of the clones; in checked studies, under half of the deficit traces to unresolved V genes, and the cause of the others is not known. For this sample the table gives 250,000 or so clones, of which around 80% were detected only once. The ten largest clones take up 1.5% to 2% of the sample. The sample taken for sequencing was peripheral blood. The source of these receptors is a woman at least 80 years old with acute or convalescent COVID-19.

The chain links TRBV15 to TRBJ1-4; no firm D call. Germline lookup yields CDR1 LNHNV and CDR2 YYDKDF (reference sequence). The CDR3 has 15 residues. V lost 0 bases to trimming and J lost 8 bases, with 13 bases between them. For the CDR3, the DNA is TGTGCCACCAGCAGAGATACTAGTCGGACCGAAAAACTGTTTTTT. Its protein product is CATSRDTSRTEKLFF.

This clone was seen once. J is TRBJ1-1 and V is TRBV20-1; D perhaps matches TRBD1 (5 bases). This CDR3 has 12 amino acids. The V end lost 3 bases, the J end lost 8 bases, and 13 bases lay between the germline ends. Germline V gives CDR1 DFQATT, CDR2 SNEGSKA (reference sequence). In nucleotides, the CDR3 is TGCAGTGCTAGTCCCATGGGGGGGGAAGCTTTCTTT. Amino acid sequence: CSASPMGGEAFF.

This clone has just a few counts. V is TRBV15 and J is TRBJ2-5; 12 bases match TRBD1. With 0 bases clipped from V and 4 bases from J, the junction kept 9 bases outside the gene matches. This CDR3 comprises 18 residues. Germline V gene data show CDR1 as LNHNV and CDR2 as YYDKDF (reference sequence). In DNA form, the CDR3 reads TGTGCCACCAGCAGAGATGTTCAGGGACAGGGGGCTTCAGAGACCCAGTACTTC. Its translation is CATSRDVQGQGASETQYF.

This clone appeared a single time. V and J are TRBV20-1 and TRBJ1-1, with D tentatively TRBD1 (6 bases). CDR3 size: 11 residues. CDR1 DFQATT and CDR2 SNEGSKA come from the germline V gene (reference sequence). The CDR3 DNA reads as TGCAGCGGCCGGGGGGGGGCCGAAGCTTTCTTT. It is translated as CSGRGGAEAFF.